This T cell receptor (beta chain) emerged from a study of CD8+ T cells in alopecia areata (dated by TCRdb to about 2018). The study in broad terms: The treated patients took part in an open-label pilot trial in which moderate-to-severe alopecia areata was treated with oral tofacitinib at 5 to 10 mg twice daily. Tofacitinib was given for 6 to 18 months, followed by 6 months of follow-up off drug to assess delayed response and recurrence. To study T cell clonal expansion in alopecia areata, the researchers applied high-throughput TCRbeta sequencing to both the C3H/HeJ mouse model and human patients. Scalp tissue and sorted CD4+ and CD8+ peripheral blood T cells from patchy and totalis/universalis alopecia areata patients and from healthy controls were covered by human TCRbeta sequencing. Tofacitinib-treated patients had biopsies at baseline and at 4 and 24 weeks of treatment, with a later scalp biopsy in several patients. Clonality in the scalp was compared among normal scalp (n=4), patchy alopecia areata scalp (n=8), and alopecia totalis/universalis scalp (n=8). RNA was extracted with the PAXgene miRNA kit for fixed scalp, the miRNeasy kit for PBMCs, and the RNeasy kit for mouse skin. Amplification of TCRbeta CDR3 regions was done by immunoSEQ multiplex PCR using 35 Vbeta forward primers and 13 Jbeta reverse primers.

Overall results and qualifications from the work: Higher clonality and more expanded CD8+ clones were observed in lesional scalp than in normal scalp, particularly in alopecia totalis/universalis, a finding suggestive of antigenic drive. Unlike mouse skin, which is dominated by gammadelta T cells, normal human skin has resident alphabeta T cells that are also sequenced, and this complicates analysis of the scalp TCR repertoire. Shared TCR sequences between patients were less evident than in mice, which may be partly attributable to HLA diversity in the patient population.

At the junction V is shortened by 5 bases and J by 4 bases; bases outside the gene matches: 12. Including cysteine and phenylalanine, the CDR3 has 15 amino acids. Here the CDR3 DNA is all that survives: 45 bases in frame from base 1. The germline V gene (reference sequence) sets CDR1 to GTSNPN and CDR2 to SVGIG. The receptor library was made with the immunoSEQ multiplex PCR assay. For TCR sequencing, RNA was extracted from every sample and reverse transcribed into cDNA to serve as template. First-strand cDNA was synthesized with SuperScript III using a 2:1 mix of oligo-dT and random hexamers. Amplification bias was assessed with a synthetic immune receptor repertoire, and residual bias was removed computationally. The study's own analysis went as follows. Raw reads were preprocessed for error removal, and CDR3 was defined according to IMGT conventions as running from the conserved cysteine to phenylalanine. Clonality was computed as 1 minus the Shannon entropy, with the entropy normalized by log2 of the number of productive unique TCRs. Whether scalp clones were CD4 or CD8 was inferred by matching scalp TCRbeta sequences against CD4 and CD8 repertoires sorted from blood. Here the immuneACCESS table is served through TCRdb, limited to in-frame sequences with V and J called. Missing clones are a known gap in these copies; in checked studies unresolved V genes cover under half, and the rest lacks a known reason. The DNA gave D and trimming, while V, J and clone size come from that table. Within this sample are some 240,000 clones, with 57% of them counted one time only. Of the sample, 0.4% to 0.55% is held by the ten largest clones.

What this sample's time point label stands for: baseline before oral tofacitinib. Peripheral blood and lesional scalp punch biopsies were obtained from patients with alopecia areata. PBMCs were isolated by density centrifugation and stained for CD3, CD4 and CD8, after which CD4+ and CD8+ T cells were sorted on a FACSAria. This clone has just a few counts. Its antigen has not been determined. No base-level quality is on record; no much larger clone is a single base apart. The sequences come from CD4+ T cells sorted from blood, collected at week 0. This clonotype originated in a human donor with alopecia areata. The V and J segments used are TRBV30 and TRBJ1-2; TRBD1 aligns with 8 central bases. The CDR3 region reads CAWGTLDRGGYGYTF. The nucleotides read TGTGCCTGGGGGACCTTAGACAGGGGCGGCTATGGCTACACCTTC.